This T cell receptor (beta chain) stems from a study of CD8 T cells in Susac syndrome (dated 2019 in TCRdb). Notes on the research overall: The study used repertoire sequencing to test whether antigen drove CD8+ T cell activation and differentiation in Susac syndrome.

What the authors observed across the whole study: The number of individuals in the TCR sequencing and HLA analysis was acknowledged as relatively small.

Concerning this clonotype: The antigen it binds to is not known. Base qualities are not recorded, but no much larger clone differs from it by a single base.

Peripheral blood CD8+ and CD4+ T cells from healthy donors, Susac syndrome patients and multiple sclerosis patients were profiled by high-throughput TCR beta sequencing. Treatment-naive patients with stable or active relapsing-remitting disease fulfilling revised McDonald criteria were used as multiple sclerosis controls. CD8+ TEMRA cells were enriched by FACS, while bulk CD8+ and CD4+ T cells were purified by magnetic negative isolation. Blood was collected in EDTA tubes and processed within 24 hours, with PBMCs isolated through density gradient centrifugation. PBMCs intended for TCR sequencing were cryopreserved in liquid nitrogen and thawed later in a water bath at 37 degrees C. The sorted or isolated CD4+, CD8+ and CD8+ TEMRA cells reached a purity of at least 90%. Taken from cysteine to phenylalanine, the CDR3 has 17 residues. Only the CDR3 part of the read is kept: 51 bases, read in frame from the first base. Ends trimmed: V by 3 bases, J by 5 bases; bases unmatched to a gene: 9. Via the germline V gene (reference sequence), CDR1 is LNHDA and CDR2 SQIVND.

RNA was extracted using the RNeasy kit, and 0.5 to 1 microgram was reverse transcribed with random hexamers. The immunoSEQ multiplex PCR assay, covering 54 Vbeta and 13 Jbeta segments, was used to amplify TCR beta CDR3 regions. To correct PCR amplification bias, a synthetic template baseline was used for both primer optimization and computational correction. Per the authors' processing: Reads were annotated to V, D and J genes according to IMGT and were analyzed with immunoSEQ Analyzer, with only productive sequences retained. To calculate clonality, Shannon entropy was normalized by log2 of the number of productive unique sequences and then subtracted from one. Public and private clones were assessed among the 100 most prevalent clones of each patient and control. Susac-specific clones were defined as absent from healthy and MS cohorts, over a thousand published viral clones and other ImmuneACCESS disease sequences. The raw public data were reprocessed by TCRdb itself: fastp quality trimming at Q25, MiXCR clonotype calling, in-frame beta chains only. Here each entry gathers all rows of one CDR3 protein and keeps the most common genes and DNA. The V and J calls reflect TCRdb's pipeline rather than the authors' work. The table for this sample lists around 140,000 distinct CDR3 sequences; roughly 95% of them were counted only once. The top ten hold about 0.11% of the sample.

The chain joins TRBV19 to TRBJ2-1; 11 bases in the middle match TRBD2. The TCR was taken from a human donor with multiple sclerosis. Input material: CD4+ T cells from PBMCs. The nucleotides read TGTGCCAGTAGTATGTATCAACTAGCGGGGGTCAACAATGAGCAGTTCTTC. Translation gives CASSMYQLAGVNNEQFF.